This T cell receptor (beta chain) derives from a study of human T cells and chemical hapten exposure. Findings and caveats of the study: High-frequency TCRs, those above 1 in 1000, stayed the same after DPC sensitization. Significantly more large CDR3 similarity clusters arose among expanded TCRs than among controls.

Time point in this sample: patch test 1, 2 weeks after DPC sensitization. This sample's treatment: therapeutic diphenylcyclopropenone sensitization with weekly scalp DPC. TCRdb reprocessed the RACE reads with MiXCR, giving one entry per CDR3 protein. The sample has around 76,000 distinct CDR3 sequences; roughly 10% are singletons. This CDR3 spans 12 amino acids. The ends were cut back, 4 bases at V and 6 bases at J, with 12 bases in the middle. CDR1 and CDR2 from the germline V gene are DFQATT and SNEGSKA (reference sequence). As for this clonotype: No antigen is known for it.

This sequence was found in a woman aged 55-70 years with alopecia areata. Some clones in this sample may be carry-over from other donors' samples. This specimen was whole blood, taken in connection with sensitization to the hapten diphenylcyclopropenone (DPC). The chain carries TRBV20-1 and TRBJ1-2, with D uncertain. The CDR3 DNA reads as TGCAGTGCTAACCTAGGCGTCGATGGCTACACCTTC. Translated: CSANLGVDGYTF.